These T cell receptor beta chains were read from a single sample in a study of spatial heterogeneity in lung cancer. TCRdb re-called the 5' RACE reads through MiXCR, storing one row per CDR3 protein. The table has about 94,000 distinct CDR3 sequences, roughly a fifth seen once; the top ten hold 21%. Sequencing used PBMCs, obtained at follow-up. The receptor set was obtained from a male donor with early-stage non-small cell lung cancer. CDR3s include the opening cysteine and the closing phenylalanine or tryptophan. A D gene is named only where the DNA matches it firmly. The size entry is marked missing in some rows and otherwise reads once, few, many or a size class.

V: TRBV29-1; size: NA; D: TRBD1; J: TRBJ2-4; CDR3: CSAGTGIAKNIQYF; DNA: TGCAGCGCAGGGACAGGGATAGCCAAAAACATTCAGTACTTC
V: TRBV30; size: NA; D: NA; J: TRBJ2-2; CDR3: CAWNGGRGGELFF; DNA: TGTGCCTGGAATGGGGGTCGGGGCGGGGAGCTGTTTTTT
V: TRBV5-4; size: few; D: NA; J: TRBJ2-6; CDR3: CASSLGGAPRAGANVLTF; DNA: TGTGCCAGCAGCTTAGGCGGGGCCCCGAGGGCTGGGGCCAACGTCCTGACTTTC
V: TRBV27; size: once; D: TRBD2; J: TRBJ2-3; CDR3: CASSYGTTSTDTQYF; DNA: TGTGCCAGCTCCTACGGGACTACGAGCACAGATACGCAGTATTTT
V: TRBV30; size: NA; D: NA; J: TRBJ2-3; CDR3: CAWSVPGDSTDTQYF; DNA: TGTGCCTGGAGTGTACCCGGGGATAGCACAGATACGCAGTATTTT
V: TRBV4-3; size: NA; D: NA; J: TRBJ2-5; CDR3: CASSQDEFQETQYF; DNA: TGCGCCAGCAGCCAAGATGAATTCCAAGAGACCCAGTACTTC
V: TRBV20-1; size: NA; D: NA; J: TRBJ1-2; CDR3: CSARREAYGYTF; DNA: TGCAGTGCTAGACGGGAAGCCTATGGCTACACCTTC
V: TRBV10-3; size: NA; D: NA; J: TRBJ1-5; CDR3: CAISESMGSRQPQHF; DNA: TGTGCCATCAGTGAGTCGATGGGTTCCCGGCAGCCCCAGCATTTT
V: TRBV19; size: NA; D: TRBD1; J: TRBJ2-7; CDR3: CASSNRQGTYEQYF; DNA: TGTGCCAGTAGTAATCGACAGGGAACCTACGAGCAGTACTTC
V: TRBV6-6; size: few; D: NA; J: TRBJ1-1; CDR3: CASSYSTAARNTEAFF; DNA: TGTGCCAGCAGTTACTCGACCGCGGCAAGAAACACTGAAGCTTTCTTT
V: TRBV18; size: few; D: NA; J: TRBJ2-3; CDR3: CASSPAGGADTQYF; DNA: TGTGCCAGCTCACCCGCCGGGGGAGCAGATACGCAGTATTTT
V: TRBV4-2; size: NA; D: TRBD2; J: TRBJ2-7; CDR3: CASSQTTASGSFNEQYF; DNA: TGTGCCAGCAGCCAAACCACTGCTAGCGGGAGTTTTAACGAGCAGTACTTC
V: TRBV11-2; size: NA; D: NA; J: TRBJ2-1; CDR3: CASSSYMRNEQFF; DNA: TGTGCCAGCAGCTCATATATGAGGAATGAGCAGTTCTTC
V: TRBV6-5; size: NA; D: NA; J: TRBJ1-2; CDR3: CASSLDLDYGYTF; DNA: TGTGCCAGCAGTTTAGATCTTGACTATGGCTACACCTTC
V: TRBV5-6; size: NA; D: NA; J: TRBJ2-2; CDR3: CASSSPRLGLRELFF; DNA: TGTGCCAGCAGCTCCCCCCGATTGGGGTTGAGGGAGCTGTTTTTT
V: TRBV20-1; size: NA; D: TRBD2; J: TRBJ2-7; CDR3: CSAKFGGRYEQYF; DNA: TGCAGTGCTAAGTTCGGCGGGAGGTACGAGCAGTACTTC
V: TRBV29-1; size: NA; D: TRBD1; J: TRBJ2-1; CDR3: CSVSGTGDNEQFF; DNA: TGCAGCGTTTCCGGGACAGGGGACAATGAGCAGTTCTTC
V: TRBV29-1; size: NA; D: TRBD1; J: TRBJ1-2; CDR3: CSVEQGQSLIQYTF; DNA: TGCAGCGTTGAACAGGGACAGAGCCTGATTCAATACACCTTC
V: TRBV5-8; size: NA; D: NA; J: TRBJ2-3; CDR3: CASSPGDSSDTQYF; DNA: TGTGCCAGCAGCCCAGGGGACTCTTCAGATACGCAGTATTTT
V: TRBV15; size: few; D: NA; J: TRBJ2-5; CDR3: CATSRDIGGETQYF; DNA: TGTGCCACCAGCAGAGATATCGGGGGCGAGACCCAGTACTTC
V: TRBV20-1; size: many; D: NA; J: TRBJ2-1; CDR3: CSARDLFGEQFF; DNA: TGCAGTGCTAGAGATCTCTTTGGAGAGCAGTTCTTC
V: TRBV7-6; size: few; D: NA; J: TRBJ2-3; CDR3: CASSPQVGTDTQYF; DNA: TGTGCCAGCAGCCCCCAGGTGGGCACAGATACGCAGTATTTT
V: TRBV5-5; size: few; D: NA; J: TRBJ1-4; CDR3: CASSLRVREEKLFF; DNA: TGTGCCAGCAGCCTGAGGGTGCGTGAAGAAAAACTGTTTTTT
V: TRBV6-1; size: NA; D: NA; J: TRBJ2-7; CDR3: CASSLTSSLSYEQYF; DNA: TGTGCCAGCTCCTTAACCTCCAGCCTGTCCTACGAGCAGTACTTC